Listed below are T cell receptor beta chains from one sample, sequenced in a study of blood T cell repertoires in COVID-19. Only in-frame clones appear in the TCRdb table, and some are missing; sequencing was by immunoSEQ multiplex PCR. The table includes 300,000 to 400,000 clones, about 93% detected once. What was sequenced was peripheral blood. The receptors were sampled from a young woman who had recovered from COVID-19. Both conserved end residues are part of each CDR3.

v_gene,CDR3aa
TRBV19,CASRDGVGLAGGPLLIGTQYF
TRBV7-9,CASSLARGSGGTGELFF
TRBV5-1,CASSLEGPGGRQETQYF
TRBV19,CASSIDPRRGRGTDTQYF
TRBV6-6,CASSWANTDTQYF
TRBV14,CASSHLPNTEAFF
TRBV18,CASSPTPSSYNEQFF
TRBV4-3,CASSQDGRGGYTF
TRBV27,CASSPQRYRGMNTEAFF
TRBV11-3,CASSFGTGSHLYGYTF
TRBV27,CASSGLAGNTGELFF
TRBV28,CASSYHGTGFNEQFF
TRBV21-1,CASSNGGTRQTQYF
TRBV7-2,CASSLYEGPKNTEAFF
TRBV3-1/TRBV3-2,CASSQWLRTGPSPLHF
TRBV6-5,CASSSLNEQFF
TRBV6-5,CASSYGGHPNTEAFF
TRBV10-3,CAISQSTGELFF
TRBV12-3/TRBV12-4,CASSLGGAQYF
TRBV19,CASSRQATSYGYTF
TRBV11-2,CASSLVAGGRYGYTF
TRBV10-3,CAISEGGINEQFF
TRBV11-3,CASSGTGLMNTEAFF
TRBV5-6,CASSLGPLAGSNEQFF
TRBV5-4,CASSLAGRGELFF
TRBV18,CASSPPGQGGYGYTF
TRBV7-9,CASSLAGTYNEQFF
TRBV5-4,CASSSQVPSDKETQYF
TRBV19,CASTEEARHTDTQYF
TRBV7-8,CASSLFSGSAQETQYF
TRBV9,CASSVATWTDTQYF
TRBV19,CASSIARTVDSGNTIYF
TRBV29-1,CSVDSLREGWEQFF
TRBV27,CASSPTPGGNEKLFF
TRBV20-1,CSASRTAFDSPLHF
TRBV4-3,CASSQASLAYNEQFF
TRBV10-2,CASTQTVRETQYF
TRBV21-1,CASSKTSQYHRDTEDTQYF
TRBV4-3,CASSQVRGLIGTEAFF